The T cell receptor (beta chain) described here comes from a study of blood T cell repertoires in COVID-19. The CDR3 sequence is 16 residues long. Clones were read by immunoSEQ multiplex PCR, and TCRdb kept only the in-frame ones, dropping some. This table has 180,000 or so clones, approximately 84% appearing once. The sample taken for sequencing was peripheral blood. This chain connects TRBV21-1 to TRBJ1-4; the table calls TRBD1, which could not be checked here. TRBV21-1 is given as a pseudogene. The TCR comes from a man aged 35 to 55 who had recovered from COVID-19. As DNA, the CDR3 is TGTGCCAGCAGCAAAGATATCGGACAGGGGAGTGAAAAACTGTTTTTT. This translates into CASSKDIGQGSEKLFF.